This T cell receptor beta chain emerged from a study of blood T cell repertoires in COVID-19. Sequencing used immunoSEQ multiplex PCR; TCRdb keeps in-frame clones, though not all of them. The data hold about 370,000 clones, with 75% to 90% observed a single time. The length of the CDR3 is 16 residues. V shed 5 bases and J 4 bases; nucleotides not matched to a gene: 8. The germline CDR1 and CDR2 sequences are SNHLY and FYNNEI. For recovered donors of Cohort 3, there were two negative PCRs, clearance, or symptom resolution. This clonotype was sampled from a man aged 18 to 29 who had recovered from COVID-19. Sequenced input: PBMCs or T cells enriched from blood (not recorded which). The chain joins TRBV2 to TRBJ2-2; 9 nucleotides agree with TRBD1. The CDR3: CASSYPGQGVTGELFF. The CDR3 nucleotides read TGTGCCAGCAGTTATCCGGGACAGGGAGTCACCGGGGAGCTGTTTTTT.